This T cell receptor (beta chain) was profiled in a study of blood T cell repertoires in COVID-19 (dated by TCRdb to between 2020 and 2021). In the study overall: Samples covering the acute and convalescent phases of COVID-19 were provided by collaborators in the United States, Italy and Spain. The prospective study material was composed of cDNA or gDNA derived from T cells, B-cell-depleted T cells, or PBMCs. Subjects who had been exposed to COVID-19, were actively infected with it, or had recovered from it provided the deeply sampled blood TCRbeta repertoires that made up the dataset. The repertoires were released in a freely available public database meant as a resource for research on the immune response to SARS-CoV-2. The samples were drawn from the first 160 participants of the ongoing ImmuneRACE study and from more than 1,000 subjects provided by 6 global collaborators. Nearly every sample came with metadata listing a de-identified subject ID, COVID-19 status, age in years and sex. HLA class I and class II types, where available, came from metadata supplied by the sample provider rather than from assay-based typing. What the research found in general, with its limitations: How much clinical and demographic metadata was included differed by source and by participant, and the metadata was provided uncurated.

Details on this clone: Its binding antigen is unknown. Qualities for individual bases were not recorded, and no much larger clone is one base off.

The immunoSEQ Assay, a bias-controlled multiplex PCR, was used to amplify TCRbeta CDR3 regions from genomic DNA. The study's processing was this. The number of nucleated cells in each sample was estimated by amplification of reference gene primers within the assay. To quantify the absolute abundance of each unique TCRbeta CDR3 rearrangement, sequence reads were collapsed and filtered. For each sample, productive Simpson clonality was calculated as the square root of Simpson's diversity index over productive rearrangements. Here the immuneACCESS table is served through TCRdb, limited to in-frame sequences with V and J called. Missing clones are a known gap in these copies; in checked studies unresolved V genes cover under half, and the rest lacks a known reason. V and J calls and clone size are those listed in that table; D and trimming were worked out from the DNA. This sample lists hundreds of thousands of clones; 70% to 90% were detected once. In total, the top ten clones hold under 4% of the sample.

One collaborating source in Seattle enrolled patients while the patients were actively infected and followed the patients over time throughout the course of disease. Collaborating institutions collected whole blood in K2EDTA tubes following their own protocols. For TCRbeta analysis, collaborators shipped samples in one of three forms: frozen whole blood, isolated PBMCs, or DNA extracted from either of those sample types. The receptor was derived from a woman aged 25 to 39 with COVID-19, enrolled during active disease. The sequencing sample was made of peripheral blood.

The CDR3 in this case is CSVIRDRGRRETQYF. The DNA sequence is TGCAGCGTTATACGGGACAGGGGGCGCAGGGAGACCCAGTACTTC. The V and J segments used are TRBV29-1 and TRBJ2-5, with 12 bases in between that match TRBD1. Including cysteine and phenylalanine, the CDR3 has 15 amino acids. The entry retains the CDR3 DNA only, 45 bases that are in frame from base 1. CDR1 and CDR2 (SQVTM, ANQGSEA) derive from the germline V gene. Compared with germline, V lacks 5 bases and J lacks 5 bases; bases without a gene match: 9.